The 12 T cell receptor beta chains listed next were all sequenced from one sample in a study of T cells in Graves' hyperthyroidism and ophthalmopathy. The investigators amplified TCR beta CDR3 regions from RNA transcripts. The HTBI set primed first-round TCR CDR3 RT-PCR. TCRdb re-called the multiplex PCR reads with MiXCR, one entry per CDR3 protein. The sample holds 660,000 or so distinct CDR3 sequences, around 21% seen once. Sequencing was performed on blood. The receptors come from a man under 40 with Graves' ophthalmopathy.

This clonotype has more than one count but fewer than ten. This sequence joins TRBV20-1 and TRBJ2-1; 16 positions match TRBD2. Germline V lookup: CDR1 DFQATT, CDR2 SNEGSKA (reference sequence). The CDR3 totals 18 residues. With 3 bases clipped from V and 1 base from J, the junction kept 6 bases outside the gene matches. The CDR3: CSASPGLAGGRSYNEQFF. Here the CDR3 DNA reads TGCAGTGCTAGCCCGGGACTAGCGGGAGGGCGTTCCTACAATGAGCAGTTCTTC.

The chain links TRBV9 to TRBJ1-2, with 7 positions matching TRBD1. From germline, CDR1 is SGDLS and CDR2 YYNGEE. The CDR3 has 14 residues. V was pared by 2 bases and J by 5 bases, with 6 bases of the junction left unmatched. The CDR3, as DNA: TGTGCCAGCAGCGTCTCGGGGACAGAGTATGGCTACACCTTC. Protein: CASSVSGTEYGYTF.

V gene TRBV19 combines with J gene TRBJ1-5; D gene unclear. V was pared by 8 bases and J by 0 bases, with 11 bases between. This CDR3 has 14 residues. Germline values: CDR1 LNHDA, CDR2 SQIVND (reference sequence). CDR3 loop: CASFPGYSNQPQHF. The DNA for the CDR3 is TGTGCCAGTTTTCCGGGGTATAGCAATCAGCCCCAGCATTTT.

This clonotype showed up just a few times. The V and J genes are TRBV10-3 and TRBJ1-1; no firm D call. Germline lookup yields CDR1 ENHRY and CDR2 SYGVKD. V was clipped by 4 bases and J by 5 bases, with 14 bases between them. The CDR3 runs 14 residues. Written as DNA, the CDR3 is TGTGCCATCAGTGGCGGACGTGGGAGAACTGAAGCTTTCTTT. This translates into CAISGGRGRTEAFF.

This clonotype has a count of ten or more. CDR3 region: CASGGLSNQPQHF. The DNA of the CDR3 is TGTGCCAGCGGGGGGCTTAGCAATCAGCCCCAGCATTTT. The V and J genes are TRBV28 and TRBJ1-5; D is perhaps TRBD1 (6 bases). The germline gives CDR1 MDHEN, CDR2 SYDVKM. CDR3 length: 13 residues. Trimming left V 8 bases short and J 0 bases short, with 8 bases between.

This clonotype has at least ten counts. The chain has TRBV30 and TRBJ2-5, with 8 positions matching TRBD2. Germline V gene data show CDR1 as GTSNPN and CDR2 as SVGIG (reference sequence). This CDR3 contains 14 residues. The V gene end was trimmed by 5 bases and the J gene end by 5 bases; junction bases not matched to a gene: 10. Written as DNA, the CDR3 is TGTGCCTGGCCAAAGGTTCCGGGAGGGGAGACCCAGTACTTC. Encoded protein: CAWPKVPGGETQYF.

The V call is TRBV7-9, the J call TRBJ1-4; D may be TRBD1 (6 bases). This CDR3 region has 15 residues. The V gene's germline CDR1 is SEHNR and CDR2 FQNEAQ (reference sequence). Trimming stripped 1 base from V and 7 bases from J, with 13 bases between. The CDR3 nucleotides read TGTGCCAGCAGCTTAGAAGGGACACCAATTGAAAAACTGTTTTTT. Its translation: CASSLEGTPIEKLFF.

The rearrangement joins TRBV12-3 or TRBV12-4 to TRBJ2-7, with D tentatively TRBD2 (5 bases). CDR3 length: 15 amino acids. The V end lost 0 bases, the J end lost 3 bases, and 12 bases lay between the germline ends. CDR3 coding DNA: TGTGCCAGCAGTTTAGCGCAGCCGGGAATCTACGAGCAGTACTTC. Translating gives CASSLAQPGIYEQYF.

This clonotype was observed a few times. This chain links TRBV18 with TRBJ1-1, with D perhaps matching TRBD1 (5 bases). This CDR3 is 18 amino acids long. V shed 3 bases and J shed 0 bases, with 20 bases lying between them. Germline assignment: CDR1 KGHSH and CDR2 LQKENI. The DNA of the CDR3 is TGTGCCAGCTCACCGGAGCGGGACTGGGTCTCTCTGAACACTGAAGCTTTCTTT. This translates into CASSPERDWVSLNTEAFF.

The sample holds many counts of this clonotype. The rearrangement uses TRBV2 and TRBJ2-1, with a tentative D call TRBD1 (6 bases). The CDR3 consists of 15 residues. V lost 2 bases, J lost 8 bases, and 16 bases lay in between. Germline loops: CDR1 SNHLY, CDR2 FYNNEI. In nucleotides, the CDR3 is TGTGCCAGCAGTGAATCAGGGGCTAGGACCGATGAGCAGTTCTTC. Translated, it gives CASSESGARTDEQFF.

This clonotype was seen many times. This chain uses TRBV6-1 with TRBJ2-1; possibly TRBD1 for D (6 bases). The CDR3 runs 17 residues. Germline V gene data show CDR1 as MNHNS and CDR2 as SASEGT. Trimming stripped 5 bases from V and 0 bases from J, with 17 bases between. CDR3: CASSPPHRASSYNEQFF. The DNA of the CDR3 is TGTGCCAGCAGTCCCCCCCACAGGGCTAGCTCCTACAATGAGCAGTTCTTC.

V usage is TRBV10-3 and J usage is TRBJ2-1, with D unresolved. Trimming took 0 bases from V and 5 from J, leaving 8 bases between them. This CDR3 is 14 amino acids long. Germline V gene lookup returns CDR1 ENHRY and CDR2 SYGVKD. CDR3 loop: CAISESRVNNEQFF. For the CDR3, the DNA is TGTGCCATCAGTGAGTCAAGGGTTAACAATGAGCAGTTCTTC.